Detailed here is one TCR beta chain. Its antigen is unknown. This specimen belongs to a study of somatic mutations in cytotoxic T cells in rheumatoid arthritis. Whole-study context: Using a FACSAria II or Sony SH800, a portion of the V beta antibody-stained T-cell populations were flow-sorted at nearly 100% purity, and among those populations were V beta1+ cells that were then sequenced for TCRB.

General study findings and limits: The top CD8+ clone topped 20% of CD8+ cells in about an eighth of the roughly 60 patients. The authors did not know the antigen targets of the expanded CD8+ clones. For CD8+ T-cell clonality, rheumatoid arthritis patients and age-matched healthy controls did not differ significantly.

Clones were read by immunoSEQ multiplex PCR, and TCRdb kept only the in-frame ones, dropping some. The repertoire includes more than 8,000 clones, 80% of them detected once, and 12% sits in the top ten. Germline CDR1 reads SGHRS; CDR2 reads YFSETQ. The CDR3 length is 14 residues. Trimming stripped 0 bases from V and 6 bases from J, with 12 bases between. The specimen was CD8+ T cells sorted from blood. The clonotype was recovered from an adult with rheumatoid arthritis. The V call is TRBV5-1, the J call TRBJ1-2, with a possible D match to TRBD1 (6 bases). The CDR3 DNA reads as TGCGCCAGCAGCTTGGGTCGGGGGCTCAATGGCTACACCTTC. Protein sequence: CASSLGRGLNGYTF. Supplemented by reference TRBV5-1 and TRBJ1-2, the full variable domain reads KAGVTQTPRYLIKTRGQQVTLSCSPISGHRSVSWYQQTPGQGLQFLFEYFSETQRNKGNFPGRFSGRQFSNSRSEMNVSTLELGDSALYLCASSLGRGLNGYTFGSGTRLTVV.